The 5 T cell receptor beta chains reported below all come from one sample, sequenced in a study of shared clonotypes between healthy human individuals. Measured with immunoSEQ multiplex PCR; TCRdb has only the in-frame clones, and not every one. The sample records under 1,900,000 clones, around 98.5% being singletons. The sequenced sample consisted of naive CD4+ T cells sorted from blood. Stated subset: CD45RA+ positively selected. Every receptor here comes from a man between 25 and 39 years old in good health.

The CDR3 loop reads CASNEGYEQYF. DNA for the CDR3: TGTGCCAGCAATGAGGGCTACGAGCAGTACTTC. The chain recombines TRBV6-5 with TRBJ2-7, with D possibly being TRBD2 (5 bases). The CDR3 totals 11 residues. V was pared by 7 bases and J by 3 bases, with 7 bases between. Germline V gene lookup returns CDR1 MNHEY and CDR2 SVGAGI.

Comment on this clone: This CDR3 is also generated by other DNA sequences in the sample. The chain carries TRBV6-5 and TRBJ1-1, with D maybe TRBD1 (5 bases). V shed 0 bases and J shed 7 bases, with 6 bases lying between them. This CDR3 is 12 amino acids long. Germline V gene sequence: CDR1 MNHEY, CDR2 SVGAGI. CDR3 loop: CASSYSRGEAFF. Here the CDR3 DNA reads TGTGCCAGCAGTTACTCAAGGGGTGAAGCTTTCTTT.

Comment on this clone: The sample contains more than one DNA sequence encoding this CDR3. V usage is TRBV27 and J usage is TRBJ1-5; D remains unclear. Germline loops: CDR1 MNHEY, CDR2 SMNVEV (reference sequence). The CDR3 consists of 14 residues. Deletions cut 2 bases from V and 2 bases from J, with 7 bases between. CDR3 sequence (DNA): TGTGCCAGCAGTTTAGCTGGAGGCAATCAGCCCCAGCATTTT. It translates to CASSLAGGNQPQHF.

V and J are TRBV11-2 and TRBJ2-7, with D maybe TRBD1 (5 bases). This CDR3 spans 17 amino acids. The V end lost 5 bases, the J end lost 1 base, and 21 bases lay between the germline ends. Germline V CDR1 and CDR2: SGHAT, FQNNGV. In DNA, the CDR3 is TGTGCCAGCAGCGATCGGCAGGGCTACCCTCCATCCTACGAGCAGTACTTC. Amino acids: CASSDRQGYPPSYEQYF. Filled out from reference TRBV11-2 and TRBJ2-7, the complete variable domain reads EAGVAQSPRYKIIEKRQSVAFWCNPISGHATLYWYQQILGQGPKLLIQFQNNGVVDDSQLPKDRFSAERLKGVDSTLKIQPAKLEDSAVYLCASSDRQGYPPSYEQYFGPGTRLTVT.

This chain connects TRBV11-3 to TRBJ2-1, with TRBD2 matching over 8 bases. Germline lookup yields CDR1 SGHNT and CDR2 YENEEA. V trimming: 2 bases; J trimming: 7 bases; junction bases outside the gene matches: 4. The CDR3 is 14 residues long. In DNA form, the CDR3 reads TGTGCCAGCAGCTTAACCAGCGGGAGAAATGAGCAGTTCTTC. Translation gives CASSLTSGRNEQFF.